This TCR beta chain was profiled in a study of tissue T cells after allogeneic stem cell transplantation. Study outcomes and limitations: Tissue-detected TCR repertoire was only partly captured by blood and spleen T cells. Sampling depth was limited, and the cohort was small and clinically varied. Across patients, clones rarely overlapped, yet motif clusters were shared tissue-specifically.

As concerns this clone: The antigen is unknown. All gene names here are mouse names. Read data end 1 residue before the CDR3 end; the end is taken from the germline J gene.

The repertoire was sequenced with immunoSEQ multiplex PCR; TCRdb's copy has only in-frame clones and lacks some. The table has 530 or so clones, 65% to 75% seen once. Germline loops: CDR1 NSHNY, CDR2 SYGAGN. Trimming removed 4 bases from V and 7 bases from J; junction bases left unmatched: 6. This CDR3 region has 13 residues. V usage is TRBV13-1 and J usage is TRBJ2-7, with 9 bases aligning to TRBD2. Source material: gut tissue. The TCR originated in a female BALB/c mouse in good health. These mice share the MHC haplotype H2-d. CDR3 DNA (partial): TGTGCCAGCAGTCTGGGGGGGGCGCGGGAACAGTAC. The encoded protein is CASSLGGAREQY. The whole CDR3 sequence reads CASSLGGAREQYF.